This T cell receptor beta chain was sequenced during a study of T-cell memory formation after mild COVID-19. Whole-study results and caveats: CD4/CD8 balance characterized clones contracting day 15 to 85, and CD4+ skew characterized later expanders. Cross-reactive memory appears to have joined, as suggested by some responding clones showing up in pre-infection memory.

In its sample, this clonotype was seen a few times. Its antigen remains unknown. Researchers used 5'RACE with constant-segment primers to make TCR alpha and TCR beta cDNA libraries that carry sample barcodes and UMIs. TCRdb ran MiXCR on the 5' RACE reads and lists one entry per CDR3 protein. In the table there are 85,000 to 130,000 distinct CDR3 sequences, about 15% of which are singletons. This CDR3 is built from 14 residues. The germline gives CDR1 GTSNPN, CDR2 SVGIG (reference sequence). V shed 3 bases and J 3 bases; nucleotides not matched to a gene: 7. The chain couples TRBV30 to TRBJ2-7; the match to TRBD2 covers 8 bases. Specimen: PBMCs or a T cell subset sorted from them (not recorded which). This TCR was recovered from an adult woman who had mild COVID-19 (a few samples of this study predate the infection). Cell type and time point are not known. This chain's CDR3 is CAWSYASGGYEQYF. The CDR3, as DNA: TGTGCCTGGAGCTATGCCAGCGGGGGCTACGAGCAGTACTTC.